A selection of T cell receptor beta chains follows, all from one sample in a study of Graves' ophthalmopathy and Graves' hyperthyroidism. TCRdb processed the multiplex PCR reads anew with MiXCR; each CDR3 protein has one entry. The table records 450,000 or so distinct CDR3 sequences, roughly an eighth of them present only once. Specimen: blood. The receptors stem from a woman under 40 with Graves' ophthalmopathy. Each CDR3 is given with its conserved first and last residue. A D gene is named only where the DNA matches it firmly. Only some rows state a clone size, as once, few, many or a class for expanded clones.

abundance: many; d_gene: TRBD1; v_gene: TRBV3-1; j_gene: TRBJ1-2; CDR3nt: TGTGCCAGCAGCCAAGGAGCGCAGGGGGCCACTGGCTACACCTTC; CDR3aa: CASSQGAQGATGYTF
abundance: many; d_gene: TRBD2; v_gene: TRBV2; j_gene: TRBJ2-7; CDR3nt: TGTGCCAGCAGGGAGGTAGCGGGCGTAACCTACGAGCAGTACTTC; CDR3aa: CASREVAGVTYEQYF
abundance: -; d_gene: -; v_gene: TRBV30; j_gene: TRBJ2-7; CDR3nt: TGTGCCGGGTCTCAGGGTCTGGGCTACGAGCAGTACTTC; CDR3aa: CAGSQGLGYEQYF
abundance: -; d_gene: TRBD2; v_gene: TRBV28; j_gene: TRBJ2-7; CDR3nt: TGTGCCAGCAGCCCGACAGGGCCTAGCGGGAGTACCTACGAGCAGTACTTC; CDR3aa: CASSPTGPSGSTYEQYF
abundance: many; d_gene: -; v_gene: TRBV12-3/TRBV12-4; j_gene: TRBJ2-5; CDR3nt: TGTGCCAGCAGTTTTGGAGGGGGCCTAGAGACCCAGTACTTC; CDR3aa: CASSFGGGLETQYF
abundance: many; d_gene: -; v_gene: TRBV11-3; j_gene: TRBJ2-5; CDR3nt: TGTGCCAGCAGCTTATCCAGCGCTCAAGAGACCCAGTACTTC; CDR3aa: CASSLSSAQETQYF
abundance: many; d_gene: -; v_gene: TRBV3-1; j_gene: TRBJ2-2; CDR3nt: TGTGCCAGCAGCCACGAAACGTCGGGGACCTTCGCCGGGGAGCTGTTTTTT; CDR3aa: CASSHETSGTFAGELFF
abundance: -; d_gene: -; v_gene: TRBV7-9; j_gene: TRBJ2-7; CDR3nt: TGTGCCAGCAGCTCGAGATGGGACCAAAATTACGAGCAGTACTTC; CDR3aa: CASSSRWDQNYEQYF
abundance: many; d_gene: -; v_gene: TRBV27; j_gene: TRBJ1-1; CDR3nt: TGTGCCAGCAGTCCTCAATGGCCCGGGGCTGAAGCTTTCTTT; CDR3aa: CASSPQWPGAEAFF
abundance: -; d_gene: TRBD1; v_gene: TRBV6-5; j_gene: TRBJ2-7; CDR3nt: TGTGCCAGCAGTTATCCGACAGGGGGGGAGAACGAGCAGTACTTC; CDR3aa: CASSYPTGGENEQYF
abundance: many; d_gene: TRBD2; v_gene: TRBV6-5; j_gene: TRBJ2-5; CDR3nt: TGTGCCAGCAGTTACCTAGCGGGAGGAGGGGAGACCCAGTACTTC; CDR3aa: CASSYLAGGGETQYF
abundance: few; d_gene: TRBD1; v_gene: TRBV25-1; j_gene: TRBJ2-2; CDR3nt: TGTGCCAGCAGTGAATTTGCGGGACAGGGGTTTAACACCGGGGAGCTGTTTTTT; CDR3aa: CASSEFAGQGFNTGELFF
abundance: many; d_gene: -; v_gene: TRBV6-5; j_gene: TRBJ1-6; CDR3nt: TGTGCCAGCAGTTACTCTTCCCAGGATTCACCCCTCCACTTT; CDR3aa: CASSYSSQDSPLHF
abundance: -; d_gene: -; v_gene: TRBV24-1; j_gene: TRBJ2-2; CDR3nt: TGTGCCACCAGTGATCCGTCCACCGGGGAGCTGTTTTTT; CDR3aa: CATSDPSTGELFF
abundance: many; d_gene: -; v_gene: TRBV7-2; j_gene: TRBJ1-6; CDR3nt: TGTGCCAGCAGCGGGCCTGGGGGATATAATTCACCCCTCCACTTT; CDR3aa: CASSGPGGYNSPLHF
abundance: many; d_gene: -; v_gene: TRBV5-1; j_gene: TRBJ1-1; CDR3nt: TGCGCCAGCAGCTTGCTCGCAGGGCAGGTGAACACTGAAGCTTTCTTT; CDR3aa: CASSLLAGQVNTEAFF
abundance: -; d_gene: -; v_gene: TRBV7-3; j_gene: TRBJ1-1; CDR3nt: TGTGCCAGCAGCTCCCTGGGGAACACTGATGCTTTCTTT; CDR3aa: CASSSLGNTDAFF
abundance: many; d_gene: -; v_gene: TRBV28; j_gene: TRBJ2-4; CDR3nt: TGTGCCAGCAGTTCGCTTATAGCCAAAAACATTCAGTACTTC; CDR3aa: CASSSLIAKNIQYF
abundance: -; d_gene: TRBD1; v_gene: TRBV6-1; j_gene: TRBJ2-5; CDR3nt: TGTGCCATCACCGAAGGACAGGGTAAAGAGACCCAGTACTTC; CDR3aa: CAITEGQGKETQYF
abundance: -; d_gene: TRBD2; v_gene: TRBV6-1; j_gene: TRBJ2-2; CDR3nt: TGTGCCAGCAGGCATGGGACTAGCGGGGCGAACACCGGGGAGCTGTTTTTT; CDR3aa: CASRHGTSGANTGELFF
abundance: -; d_gene: TRBD1; v_gene: TRBV6-2/TRBV6-3; j_gene: TRBJ1-1; CDR3nt: TGTGCCAGCAGTTACTCAGGGGGCTATTGGTCTGAAGCTTTCTTT; CDR3aa: CASSYSGGYWSEAFF
abundance: few; d_gene: -; v_gene: TRBV7-8; j_gene: TRBJ2-7; CDR3nt: TGTGCCAGCAGCTTAGAGGGGGACGCTTGGGAGCAGTACTTC; CDR3aa: CASSLEGDAWEQYF
abundance: many; d_gene: -; v_gene: TRBV19; j_gene: TRBJ1-1; CDR3nt: TGTGCCAGTAGTATAGATTCCCTTACAGGGAACACTGAAGCTTTCTTT; CDR3aa: CASSIDSLTGNTEAFF
abundance: few; d_gene: -; v_gene: TRBV29-1; j_gene: TRBJ2-4; CDR3nt: TGCAGCGTTGAAAATGGGTATGACAAAAACATTCAGTACTTC; CDR3aa: CSVENGYDKNIQYF
abundance: many; d_gene: TRBD2; v_gene: TRBV11-1; j_gene: TRBJ2-5; CDR3nt: TGTGCCAGCAGCCGGACTAGCTCAGGGGAGACCCAGTACTTC; CDR3aa: CASSRTSSGETQYF
abundance: many; d_gene: -; v_gene: TRBV6-1; j_gene: TRBJ1-6; CDR3nt: TGTGCCAGCAGTACGGGGGGCGGTAATTCACCCCTCCACTTT; CDR3aa: CASSTGGGNSPLHF
abundance: -; d_gene: TRBD2; v_gene: TRBV10-3; j_gene: TRBJ2-7; CDR3nt: TGTGCCATAGCCAGTACTAGCGGGGGACTCCCCTACGAGCAGTACTTC; CDR3aa: CAIASTSGGLPYEQYF
abundance: many; d_gene: -; v_gene: TRBV20-1; j_gene: TRBJ1-2; CDR3nt: TGCAGTGCTCCACGGGGGGGCTCCTATGGCTACACCTTC; CDR3aa: CSAPRGGSYGYTF
abundance: many; d_gene: -; v_gene: TRBV5-1; j_gene: TRBJ2-2; CDR3nt: TGCGCCAGCAGCTTGGCCCCTAGCCCCATCGGGGAGCTGTTTTTT; CDR3aa: CASSLAPSPIGELFF
abundance: -; d_gene: TRBD1; v_gene: TRBV28; j_gene: TRBJ1-3; CDR3nt: TGTGCCAGCAGTTTGGGGACAGCCTTCTCTGGAAACACCATATATTTT; CDR3aa: CASSLGTAFSGNTIYF
abundance: many; d_gene: -; v_gene: TRBV5-8; j_gene: TRBJ1-5; CDR3nt: TGTGCCAGCAGCTTGGGGCAACTTTTACAGCCCCAGCATTTT; CDR3aa: CASSLGQLLQPQHF
abundance: few; d_gene: -; v_gene: TRBV12-3/TRBV12-4; j_gene: TRBJ1-2; CDR3nt: TGTGCCAGCACTGCCAGTGGAGGATTTTATGGCTACACCTTC; CDR3aa: CASTASGGFYGYTF
abundance: -; d_gene: TRBD1; v_gene: TRBV30; j_gene: TRBJ2-3; CDR3nt: TGTGCTTTCGGCAGGGGGCGGGAAGGTACGCAGTATTTT; CDR3aa: CAFGRGREGTQYF
abundance: many; d_gene: -; v_gene: TRBV12-3/TRBV12-4; j_gene: TRBJ1-3; CDR3nt: TGTGCCGCCTCCGTTACAGGGAGGGTCACTGGAAACACCATATATTTT; CDR3aa: CAASVTGRVTGNTIYF
abundance: many; d_gene: -; v_gene: TRBV11-2; j_gene: TRBJ2-2; CDR3nt: TGTGCCAGCAGCTCGCAACCGGGGATCGGGGAGCTGTTTTTT; CDR3aa: CASSSQPGIGELFF
abundance: -; d_gene: -; v_gene: TRBV28; j_gene: TRBJ2-7; CDR3nt: TGTGCCAGCAGTTTGGGGCTAGGGAGGACCTACGAGCAGTACTTC; CDR3aa: CASSLGLGRTYEQYF
abundance: -; d_gene: -; v_gene: TRBV19; j_gene: TRBJ1-5; CDR3nt: TGTGCCAGTAGTATAAGGGAGAATCAGCCCCAGCATTTT; CDR3aa: CASSIRENQPQHF